This T cell receptor (beta chain) was captured by sequencing in a study of cytomegalovirus exposure and HLA in healthy donors. Study context: From about 180 million T cells, an earlier analysis saw 120 million or so unique TCR beta sequences. Study-wide results and caveats: According to the study, some 160 TCR beta chains were cytomegalovirus-associated. TCR beta V- and J-gene trimming, according to a later analysis, was linked to a missense DCLRE1C variant. Roughly uniform depth of sequencing across donors was assumed in presence/absence analyses.

J gave up 4 bases and V 10 bases, and 10 bases lay outside the gene matches. Germline CDR1 MNHEY, CDR2 SMNVEV (reference sequence). CDR3 length: 15 amino acids. PCR primers comprised 60 Vbeta and 13 Jbeta primers. Libraries were prepared by immunoSEQ multiplex PCR; TCRdb keeps only in-frame clonotypes and omits some of them. This sample has 150,000 to 200,000 clones, with under 85% found just once. Comment on this clone: Antigen unknown.

The chain employs TRBV27 and TRBJ2-1; 10 nucleotides match TRBD2. The material sequenced was PBMCs. This TCR came from a man in his fifties or sixties in good health and CMV-seropositive. CDR3 coding DNA: TGTGCCACCCGACCAGCGGGAGGGACATACAATGAGCAGTTCTTC. Its protein product is CATRPAGGTYNEQFF.